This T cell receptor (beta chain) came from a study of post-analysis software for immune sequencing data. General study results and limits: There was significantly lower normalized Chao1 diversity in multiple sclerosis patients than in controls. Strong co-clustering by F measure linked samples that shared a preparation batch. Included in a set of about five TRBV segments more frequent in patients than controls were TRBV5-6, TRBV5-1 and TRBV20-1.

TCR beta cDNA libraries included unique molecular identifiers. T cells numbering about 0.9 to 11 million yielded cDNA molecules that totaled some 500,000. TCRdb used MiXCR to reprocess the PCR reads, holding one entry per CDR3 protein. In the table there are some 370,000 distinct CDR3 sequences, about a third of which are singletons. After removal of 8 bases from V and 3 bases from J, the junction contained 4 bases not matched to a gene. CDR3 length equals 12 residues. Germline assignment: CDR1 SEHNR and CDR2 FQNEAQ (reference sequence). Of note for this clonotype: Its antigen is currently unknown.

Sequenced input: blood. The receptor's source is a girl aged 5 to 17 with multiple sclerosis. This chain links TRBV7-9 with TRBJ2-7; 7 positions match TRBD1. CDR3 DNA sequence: TGTGCCAGCGGGGGACAGATCTACGAGCAGTACTTC. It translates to CASGGQIYEQYF.